One sample yielded the 17 T cell receptor beta chains listed below, sequenced in a study of shared clonotypes between healthy human individuals. Libraries were prepared by immunoSEQ multiplex PCR; TCRdb keeps only in-frame clonotypes and omits some of them. The data contain fewer than 650,000 clones, over 65% of them singletons. The source material was PBMCs. The receptors come from a woman aged 35 to 49 in good health. Some clones in this sample may be carry-over from other donors' samples.

In its sample, this clone was seen once. This rearrangement joins TRBV6-6 to TRBJ1-1; tentative D call: TRBD1 (6 bases). In germline, CDR1 is MNHNY, CDR2 SVGAGI (reference sequence). CDR3 length: 14 residues. V lost 2 bases to trimming and J lost 7 bases, with 14 bases between them. The DNA of the CDR3 is TGTGCCAGCAGTTACCCGGACAGATCCCGTGAAGCTTTCTTT. It encodes CASSYPDRSREAFF.

This chain links TRBV7-6 with TRBJ2-3; no reliable D call. The V and J ends lost 2 bases and 0 bases respectively, with 12 bases between them. Germline CDR1 is SGHVS and CDR2 is FNYEAQ. The CDR3 is made up of 16 amino acids. The CDR3 protein is CASSLNGGTSTDTQYF. In DNA form, the CDR3 reads TGTGCCAGCAGCTTAAACGGCGGCACGAGCACAGATACGCAGTATTTT.

V and J are TRBV7-2 and TRBJ1-1, with a weak D call TRBD1 (5 bases). CDR3 length: 14 amino acids. Germline-derived CDR1 and CDR2 are SGHTA and FQGNSA. Trimming cost V 2 bases and J 2 bases, with 9 bases left between them. This CDR3 is CASSLSGPNTEAFF. The CDR3 DNA is TGTGCCAGCAGCTTATCGGGGCCCAACACTGAAGCTTTCTTT.

The chain joins TRBV6-5 to TRBJ1-2; possibly TRBD1 for D (5 bases). The V gene lost 5 bases and the J gene lost 8 bases, with 15 bases spanning the gap. The CDR3 extends over 13 amino acids. Per germline, CDR1 MNHEY and CDR2 SVGAGI. The CDR3 DNA reads as TGTGCCAGCAGTCCCGAGGGGTTTGGCGGCTACACCTTC. Its protein is CASSPEGFGGYTF.

This clone has a handful of counts. The chain employs TRBV6-6 and TRBJ2-1; the D is unclear. Per germline, CDR1 MNHNY and CDR2 SVGAGI (reference sequence). This CDR3 is 12 amino acids long. The V end was cut by 2 bases, the J end by 13 bases, with 12 bases between. CDR3 loop: CASSYPRESQFF. The CDR3 bases are TGTGCCAGCAGTTACCCTCGTGAGAGTCAGTTCTTC.

The chain uses TRBV28 and TRBJ2-3; 10 bases fit TRBD2. The CDR3 has 18 residues. J was trimmed by 5 bases and V by 1 base; bases with no gene match: 12. Germline CDR1 MDHEN, CDR2 SYDVKM. The CDR3 DNA follows: TGTGCCAGCAGTTTATACGCACCCGGGACTAGCGTACTAGATACGCAGTATTTT. The encoded protein is CASSLYAPGTSVLDTQYF.

The chain recombines TRBV30 with TRBJ1-1, with TRBD1 matching over 7 bases. The CDR3 is 13 residues long. Trimming took 3 bases from V and 2 from J; bases not matched to a gene: 3. The germline V gene encodes CDR1 GTSNPN and CDR2 SVGIG (reference sequence). The CDR3 loop is CAWRRQGNTEAFF. CDR3 nucleotide sequence: TGTGCCTGGAGACGACAGGGAAACACTGAAGCTTTCTTT.

The V and J genes are TRBV7-9 and TRBJ2-2; D gene uncertain. Between the trimmed V and J ends, which lost 0 bases and 4 bases, there was a span of 3 bases. The CDR3 runs to 13 residues. The germline CDR1 and CDR2 sequences are SEHNR and FQNEAQ (reference sequence). This chain's CDR3 is CASSLAVTGELFF. The CDR3 DNA reads as TGTGCCAGCAGCTTAGCGGTCACCGGGGAGCTGTTTTTT.

The rearrangement uses TRBV28 and TRBJ2-5; D might be TRBD1 (6 bases). The tail of the sequence fits TRBJ2-7 better, so the J call may be wrong. This CDR3 has 12 residues. CDR1 is MDHEN and CDR2 is SYDVKM in the germline V gene. The CDR3 sequence is CASSSGAYEQYF. In DNA, the CDR3 is TGTGCCAGCAGTTCAGGGGCATACGAGCAGTACTTC.

This clone turned up a few times. The V gene is TRBV28, the J gene TRBJ2-6; no clear D gene. Germline assignment: CDR1 MDHEN and CDR2 SYDVKM. The CDR3 length is 13 residues. V lost 10 bases and J 4 bases, leaving 11 bases between the germline ends. The CDR3 DNA follows: TGTGCCACCCTAAACCCGGGGGCCAACGTCCTGACTTTC. It is translated as CATLNPGANVLTF.

The rearrangement links TRBV5-1 to TRBJ2-5; 8 positions match TRBD1. The trim removed 0 bases at V and 5 bases at J, leaving 12 bases unmatched. The CDR3 is 17 residues long. Germline V gene sequence: CDR1 SGHRS, CDR2 YFSETQ. Here the CDR3 DNA reads TGCGCCAGCAGCTTGGCCGCACAGGGGGGACTTTTGGAGACCCAGTACTTC. This sequence encodes CASSLAAQGGLLETQYF.

This sequence joins TRBV4-2 and TRBJ1-1; tentatively, D is TRBD1 (5 bases). Trimming cost V 1 base and J 5 bases, with 20 bases left between them. CDR1 is LGHNA, CDR2 YNFKEQ, per germline. The CDR3 has 17 amino acids. The DNA of the CDR3 is TGTGCCAGCAGCCAAGTATCAAAGAGGGACGTCAAGACTGAAGCTTTCTTT. Translating gives CASSQVSKRDVKTEAFF.

V is TRBV28 and J is TRBJ2-7; tentative D call: TRBD2 (5 bases). The V end lost 0 bases, the J end lost 6 bases, and 12 bases lay between the germline ends. CDR1 and CDR2 (germline): MDHEN, SYDVKM. CDR3 size: 14 residues. In nucleotides, the CDR3 is TGTGCCAGCAGTTTATGGACGGGGTACGGCGAGCAGTACTTC. Amino acids: CASSLWTGYGEQYF.

The V and J genes are TRBV15 and TRBJ1-2; 10 nucleotides match TRBD1. CDR3 length equals 16 residues. CDR1 and CDR2 (germline): LNHNV, YYDKDF (reference sequence). V was pared by 1 base and J by 3 bases, with 5 bases of the junction left unmatched. CDR3 nucleotides: TGTGCCACCAGCAGAGCCGGGACAGGGGCTTACTATGGCTACACCTTC. Encoded protein: CATSRAGTGAYYGYTF. Variable domain in full (rest from reference TRBV15 and TRBJ1-2): DAMVIQNPRYQVTQFGKPVTLSCSQTLNHNVMYWYQQKSSQAPKLLFHYYDKDFNNEADTPDNFQSRRPNTSFCFLDIRSPGLGDTAMYLCATSRAGTGAYYGYTFGSGTRLTVV.

This sequence joins TRBV7-9 and TRBJ2-4; 7 bases line up with TRBD1. The germline V gene has CDR1 SEHNR and CDR2 FQNEAQ (reference sequence). CDR3 length: 16 amino acids. J was trimmed by 4 bases and V by 3 bases; bases with no gene match: 9. In DNA form, the CDR3 reads TGTGCCAGCAGCTTGAGTCTAAGGGACAGAAAAAACATTCAGTACTTC. Its protein is CASSLSLRDRKNIQYF.

The chain links TRBV4-1 to TRBJ1-5; 9 positions match TRBD1. V was clipped by 2 bases and J by 7 bases; unmatched bases: 9. This CDR3 has 16 amino acids. Germline-derived CDR1 and CDR2 are MGHRA and YSYEKL. DNA for the CDR3: TGCGCCAGCAGCCAAACGGACAGGGGCGGATTCCAGCCCCAGCATTTT. This sequence encodes CASSQTDRGGFQPQHF.

This CDR3 is CAWIGGVGNEQFF. For the CDR3, the DNA is TGTGCCTGGATCGGGGGCGTGGGGAATGAGCAGTTCTTC. The rearrangement links TRBV30 to TRBJ2-1; either TRBD1 or TRBD2 may supply D (6 bases each). The CDR3 contains 13 residues. V was clipped by 4 bases and J by 7 bases, with 14 bases between them. Germline V gene sequence: CDR1 GTSNPN, CDR2 SVGIG (reference sequence). Full variable domain (rest looked up from reference TRBV30 and TRBJ2-1): SQTIHQWPATLVQPVGSPLSLECTVEGTSNPNLYWYRQAAGRGLQLLFYSVGIGQISSEVPQNLSASRPQDRQFILSSKKLLLSDSGFYLCAWIGGVGNEQFFGPGTRLTVL.